This TCR beta chain was documented in a study of shared clonotypes between healthy human individuals. Trimming cost V 4 bases and J 0 bases, with 7 bases left between them. The CDR3 is 14 amino acids. Looked up from germline, CDR1 is SNHLY and CDR2 is FYNNEI. Libraries were prepared by immunoSEQ multiplex PCR; TCRdb keeps only in-frame clonotypes and omits some of them. The sample yields about 960,000 clones, more than 75% seen once. Study results and limitations: About 5.2% was the fraction of naive CD4 clonotypes found shared across four donors. Larger richness was generally estimated for naive than memory subsets.

Participating donors were healthy, HIV-negative adults free of recent acute infections or vaccinations. A word on this clone: No antigen is known for it.

V and J are TRBV2 and TRBJ1-5; D gene uncertain. Sequenced input: memory CD4+ T cells sorted from blood. Documented subset: CD45RA-negative fraction. The sequence was obtained from a young man in good health. CDR3 in DNA: TGTGCCAGCAGTGCGGGGTATAGCAATCAGCCCCAGCATTTT. Amino acids: CASSAGYSNQPQHF.